The T cell receptor beta chain under discussion was sequenced for a study of Graves' ophthalmopathy and Graves' hyperthyroidism. RNA transcripts yielded amplified TCR beta CDR3 regions. First-round RT-PCR used HTBI primers; second-round multiplex PCR followed. TCRdb reprocessed the multiplex PCR reads via MiXCR and lists one record per CDR3 protein. The repertoire includes about 39,000 distinct CDR3 sequences, approximately 55% of them detected once, and about 25% sits in the top ten. Trimming took off 1 base at V and 6 bases at J, with 12 bases between the two ends. CDR3 length equals 15 residues. Germline V gene lookup returns CDR1 MGHRA and CDR2 YSYEKL. This clonotype was detected many times.

The receptor was isolated from an adult woman with stable Graves' hyperthyroidism. The chain combines TRBV4-1 with TRBJ1-4, with TRBD1 as a possible D gene (5 bases). The specimen was peripheral blood. CDR3 nucleotides: TGCGCCAGCAGCCAAGTAGACAGTGGTTATGAAAAACTGTTTTTT. Encoded protein: CASSQVDSGYEKLFF.